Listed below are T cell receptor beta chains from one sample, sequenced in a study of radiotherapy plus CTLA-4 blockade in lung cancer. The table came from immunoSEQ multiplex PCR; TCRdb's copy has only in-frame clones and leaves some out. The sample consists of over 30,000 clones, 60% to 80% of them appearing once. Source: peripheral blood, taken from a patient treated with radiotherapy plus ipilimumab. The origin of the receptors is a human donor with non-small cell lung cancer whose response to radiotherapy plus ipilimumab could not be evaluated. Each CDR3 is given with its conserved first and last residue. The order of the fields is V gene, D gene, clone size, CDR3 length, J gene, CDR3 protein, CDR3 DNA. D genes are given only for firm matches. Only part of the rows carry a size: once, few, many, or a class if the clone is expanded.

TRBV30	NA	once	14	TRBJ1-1	CAWSRPGGSTEAFF	TGTGCCTGGAGTCGACCGGGGGGGAGCACTGAAGCTTTCTTT
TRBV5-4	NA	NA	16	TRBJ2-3	CASSGWDSGGTDTQYF	TGTGCCAGCAGCGGGTGGGACTCAGGAGGGACAGATACGCAGTATTTT
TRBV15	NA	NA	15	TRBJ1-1	CATSRAWGGRTEAFF	TGTGCCACCAGCAGAGCCTGGGGGGGGCGGACTGAAGCTTTCTTT
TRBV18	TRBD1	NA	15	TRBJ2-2	CASSPRGTGAGELFF	TGTGCCAGCTCACCAAGGGGAACAGGGGCCGGGGAGCTGTTTTTT
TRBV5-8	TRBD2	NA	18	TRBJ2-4	CASSLTGLAGGGGNIQYF	TGTGCCAGCAGCTTGACCGGACTAGCGGGAGGAGGGGGAAACATTCAGTACTTC
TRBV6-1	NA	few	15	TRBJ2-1	CASSEGEGMSNEQFF	TGTGCCAGCAGTGAAGGTGAGGGAATGAGCAATGAGCAGTTCTTC
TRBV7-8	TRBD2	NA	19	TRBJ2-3	CASSLGIGVAGGPEDTQYF	TGTGCCAGCAGCTTAGGGATCGGGGTAGCGGGAGGGCCTGAAGATACGCAGTATTTT
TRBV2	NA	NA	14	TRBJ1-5	CASSGEGGGQPQHF	TGTGCCAGCAGTGGCGAGGGGGGGGGTCAGCCCCAGCATTTT
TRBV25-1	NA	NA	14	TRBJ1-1	CASSENRASYGLFF	TGTGCCAGCAGTGAGAACAGGGCCTCATACGGTCTTTTCTTT
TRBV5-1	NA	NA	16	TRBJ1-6	CASSTSGGGRNSPLHF	TGCGCCAGCAGCACGTCCGGCGGGGGAAGGAATTCACCCCTCCACTTT
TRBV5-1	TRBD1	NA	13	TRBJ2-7	CASSSPGQGARYF	TGCGCCAGCAGCTCGCCGGGACAGGGGGCACGGTACTTC
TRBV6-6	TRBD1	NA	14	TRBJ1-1	CASSRGQGTTEAFF	TGTGCCAGCAGTCGGGGACAGGGGACCACTGAAGCTTTCTTT
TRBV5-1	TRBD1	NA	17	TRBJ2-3	CASSLGRTGGSTDTQYF	TGCGCCAGCAGCTTGGGAAGGACAGGGGGTAGCACAGATACGCAGTATTTT
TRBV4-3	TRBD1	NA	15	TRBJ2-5	CASSQGGTAQETQYF	TGCGCCAGCAGCCAAGGGGGGACAGCTCAAGAGACCCAGTACTTC
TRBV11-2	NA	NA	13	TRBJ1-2	CASSGTPNYGYTF	TGTGCCAGCAGCGGGACACCTAACTATGGCTACACCTTC
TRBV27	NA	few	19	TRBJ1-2	CASSLKVLGGTSPNYGYTF	TGTGCCAGCAGCCTTAAAGTTTTGGGGGGGACATCTCCTAACTATGGCTACACCTTC
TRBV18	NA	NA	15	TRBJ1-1	CASSPADSLNTEAFF	TGTGCCAGCTCACCAGCCGACAGTCTGAACACTGAAGCTTTCTTT
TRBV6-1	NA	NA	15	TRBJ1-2	CASSEGGAINYGYTF	TGTGCCAGCAGTGAAGGCGGGGCCATTAACTATGGCTACACCTTC
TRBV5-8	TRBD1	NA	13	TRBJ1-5	CATGTGDAQPQHF	TGTGCCACCGGGACAGGGGATGCTCAGCCCCAGCATTTT
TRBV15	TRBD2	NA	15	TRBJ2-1	CATSKERDSYNEQFF	TGTGCCACCAGCAAAGAGCGGGACTCCTACAATGAGCAGTTCTTC